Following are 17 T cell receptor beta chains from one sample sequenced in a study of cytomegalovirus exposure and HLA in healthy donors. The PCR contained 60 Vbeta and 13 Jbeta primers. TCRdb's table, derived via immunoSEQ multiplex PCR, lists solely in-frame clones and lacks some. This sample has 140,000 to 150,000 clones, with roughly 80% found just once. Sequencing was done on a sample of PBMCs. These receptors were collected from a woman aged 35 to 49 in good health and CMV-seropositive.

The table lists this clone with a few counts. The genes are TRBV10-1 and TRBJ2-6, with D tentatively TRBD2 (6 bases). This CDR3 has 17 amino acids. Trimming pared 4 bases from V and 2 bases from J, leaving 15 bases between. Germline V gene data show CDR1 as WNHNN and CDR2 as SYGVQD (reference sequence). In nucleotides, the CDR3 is TGCGCCAGCAGTGCTGGACGCGGGGCGCCTGGGGCCAACGTCCTGACTTTC. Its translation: CASSAGRGAPGANVLTF.

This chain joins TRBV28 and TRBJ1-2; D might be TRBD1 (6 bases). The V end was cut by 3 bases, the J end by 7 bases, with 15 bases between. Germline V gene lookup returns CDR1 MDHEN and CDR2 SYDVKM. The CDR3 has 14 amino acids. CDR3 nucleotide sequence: TGTGCCAGCAGTTTGGGGACAATGGACGGTGGCTACACCTTC. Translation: CASSLGTMDGGYTF.

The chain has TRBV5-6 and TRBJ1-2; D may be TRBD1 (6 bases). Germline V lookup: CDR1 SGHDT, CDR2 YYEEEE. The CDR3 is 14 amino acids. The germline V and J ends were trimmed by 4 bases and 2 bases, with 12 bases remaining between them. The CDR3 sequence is CASSSLDSNYGYTF. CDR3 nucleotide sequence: TGTGCCAGCAGCAGCTTGGACAGCAACTATGGCTACACCTTC.

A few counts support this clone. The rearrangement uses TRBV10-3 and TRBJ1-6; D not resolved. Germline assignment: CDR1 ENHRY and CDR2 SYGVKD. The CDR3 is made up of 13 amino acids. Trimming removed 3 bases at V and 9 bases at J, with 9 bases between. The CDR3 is CAISDTVGSPLHF. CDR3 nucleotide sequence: TGTGCCATCAGTGATACGGTCGGTTCACCCCTCCACTTT.

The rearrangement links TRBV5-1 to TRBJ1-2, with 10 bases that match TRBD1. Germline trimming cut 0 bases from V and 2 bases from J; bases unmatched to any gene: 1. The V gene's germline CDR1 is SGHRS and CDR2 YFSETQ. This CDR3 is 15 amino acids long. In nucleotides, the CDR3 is TGCGCCAGCAGCTTGGAGGGACAGGGGAACTATGGCTACACCTTC. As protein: CASSLEGQGNYGYTF.

The CDR3 sequence: CASSATVNYGYTF. The CDR3 DNA follows: TGTGCCAGCAGCGCGACAGTTAACTATGGCTACACCTTC. This chain links TRBV7-9 with TRBJ1-2; TRBD1 is a possible D gene (5 bases). With 5 bases removed from V and 1 base from J, the gap between germline ends came to 8 bases. The germline CDR1 and CDR2 sequences are SEHNR and FQNEAQ (reference sequence). The CDR3 covers 13 residues.

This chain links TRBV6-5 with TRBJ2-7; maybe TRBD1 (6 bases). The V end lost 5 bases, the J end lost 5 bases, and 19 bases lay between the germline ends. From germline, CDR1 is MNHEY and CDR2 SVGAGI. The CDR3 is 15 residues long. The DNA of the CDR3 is TGTGCCAGCAGTCGCTACAGGGAGCTAAGCCACGAGCAGTACTTC. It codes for CASSRYRELSHEQYF.

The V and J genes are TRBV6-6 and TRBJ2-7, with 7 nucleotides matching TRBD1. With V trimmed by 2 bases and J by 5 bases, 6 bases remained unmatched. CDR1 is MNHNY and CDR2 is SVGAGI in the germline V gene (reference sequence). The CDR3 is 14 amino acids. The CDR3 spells CASSYRGGLDEQYF. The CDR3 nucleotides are TGTGCCAGCAGTTACAGAGGGGGCCTGGACGAGCAGTACTTC.

In DNA, the CDR3 is TGCAGCGTTGAGATCAGGGACTACGAGCAGTACTTC. It translates to CSVEIRDYEQYF. This chain uses TRBV29-1 with TRBJ2-7; maybe TRBD1 (5 bases). Germline-derived CDR1 and CDR2 are SQVTM and ANQGSEA. Trimming removed 3 bases from V and 3 bases from J, with 9 bases in between. The CDR3 contains 12 residues.

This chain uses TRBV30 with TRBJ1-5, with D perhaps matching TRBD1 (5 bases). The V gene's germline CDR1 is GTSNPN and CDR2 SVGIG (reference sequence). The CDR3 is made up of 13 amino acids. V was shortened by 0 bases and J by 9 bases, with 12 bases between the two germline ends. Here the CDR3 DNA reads TGTGCCTGGAGTGTAGACAGTCGGCGGCCCCAGCATTTT. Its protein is CAWSVDSRRPQHF.

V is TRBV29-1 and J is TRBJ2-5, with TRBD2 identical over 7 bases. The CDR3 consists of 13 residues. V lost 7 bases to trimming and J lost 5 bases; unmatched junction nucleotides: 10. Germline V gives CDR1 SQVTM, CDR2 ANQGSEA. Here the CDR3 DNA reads TGCAGCGGGGGAGGGAGGGCGAAGGAGACCCAGTACTTC. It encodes CSGGGRAKETQYF.

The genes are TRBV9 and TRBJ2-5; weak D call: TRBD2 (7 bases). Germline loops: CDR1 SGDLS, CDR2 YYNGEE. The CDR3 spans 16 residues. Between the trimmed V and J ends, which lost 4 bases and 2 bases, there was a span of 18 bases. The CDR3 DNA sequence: TGTGCCAGCAGCCCTAGGGGGGGTTTGGGGCAAGAGACCCAGTACTTC. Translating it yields CASSPRGGLGQETQYF.

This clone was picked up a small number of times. The CDR3 DNA reads TGTGCCAGCAGACGGACTAGCCCTGAAGCTTTCTTT. Translation gives CASRRTSPEAFF. V gene TRBV7-9 combines with J gene TRBJ1-1, with D unresolved. V dropped 6 bases and J dropped 6 bases, with 11 bases sitting between them. Germline CDR1 SEHNR, CDR2 FQNEAQ (reference sequence). The CDR3 covers 12 residues. The full variable domain, with the rest looked up from reference TRBV7-9 and TRBJ1-1, is DTGVSQNPRHKITKRGQNVTFRCDPISEHNRLYWYRQTLGQGPEFLTYFQNEAQLEKSRLLSDRFSAERPKGSFSTLEIQRTEQGDSAMYLCASRRTSPEAFFGQGTRLTVV.

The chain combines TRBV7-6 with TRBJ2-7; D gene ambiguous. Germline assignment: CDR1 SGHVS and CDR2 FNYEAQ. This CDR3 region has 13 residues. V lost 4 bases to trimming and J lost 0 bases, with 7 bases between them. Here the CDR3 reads CASSSRSSYEQYF. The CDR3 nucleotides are TGTGCCAGCAGCTCACGGAGCTCCTACGAGCAGTACTTC.

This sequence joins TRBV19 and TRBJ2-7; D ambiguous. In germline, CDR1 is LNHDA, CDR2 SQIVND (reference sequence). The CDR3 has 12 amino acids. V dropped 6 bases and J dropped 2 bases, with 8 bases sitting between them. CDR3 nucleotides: TGTGCCAGTAGAGACGCGGCCTACGAGCAGTACTTC. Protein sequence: CASRDAAYEQYF.

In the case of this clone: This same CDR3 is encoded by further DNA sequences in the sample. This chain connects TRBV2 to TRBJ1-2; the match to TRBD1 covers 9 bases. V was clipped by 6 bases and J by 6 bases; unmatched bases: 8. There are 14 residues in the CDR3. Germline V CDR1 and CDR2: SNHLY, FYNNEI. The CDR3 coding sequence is TGTGCCAGCAGCGAGACAGGGGGGGTTAATGGCTACACCTTC. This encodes CASSETGGVNGYTF.

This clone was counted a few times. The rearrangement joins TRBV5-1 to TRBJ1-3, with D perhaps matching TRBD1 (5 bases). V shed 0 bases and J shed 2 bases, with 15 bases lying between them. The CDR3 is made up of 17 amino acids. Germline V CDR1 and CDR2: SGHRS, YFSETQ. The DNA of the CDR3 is TGCGCCAGCAGCTTGGGGGGCAGTAGTACGGCTGGAAACACCATATATTTT. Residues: CASSLGGSSTAGNTIYF. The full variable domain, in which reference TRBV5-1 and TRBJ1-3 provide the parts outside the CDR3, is KAGVTQTPRYLIKTRGQQVTLSCSPISGHRSVSWYQQTPGQGLQFLFEYFSETQRNKGNFPGRFSGRQFSNSRSEMNVSTLELGDSALYLCASSLGGSSTAGNTIYFGEGSWLTVV.